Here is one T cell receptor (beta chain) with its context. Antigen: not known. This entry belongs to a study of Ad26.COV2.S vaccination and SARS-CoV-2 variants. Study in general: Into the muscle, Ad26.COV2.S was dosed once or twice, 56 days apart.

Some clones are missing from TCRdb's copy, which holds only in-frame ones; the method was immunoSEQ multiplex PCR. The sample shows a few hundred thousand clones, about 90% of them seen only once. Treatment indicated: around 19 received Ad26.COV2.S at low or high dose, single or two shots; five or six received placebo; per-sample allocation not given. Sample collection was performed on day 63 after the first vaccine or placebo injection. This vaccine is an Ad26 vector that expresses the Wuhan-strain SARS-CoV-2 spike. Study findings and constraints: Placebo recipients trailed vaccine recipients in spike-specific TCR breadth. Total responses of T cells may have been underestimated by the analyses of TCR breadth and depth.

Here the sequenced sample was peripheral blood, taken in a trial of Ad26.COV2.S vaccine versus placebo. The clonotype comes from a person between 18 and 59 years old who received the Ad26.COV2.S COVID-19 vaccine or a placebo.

The CDR3 is CASRETDTYEQYV. The CDR3 DNA reads TGTGCCAGCAGGGAGACAGACACCTACGAGCAGTACGTC. The chain uses TRBV6-5 and TRBJ2-7, with D possibly being TRBD1 (5 bases). The CDR3 has 13 residues. Looked up from germline, CDR1 is MNHEY and CDR2 is SVGAGI. V shed 6 bases and J shed 2 bases, with 11 bases lying between them.